Given below is one T cell receptor (beta chain) in context. This record belongs to a study of blood T cell repertoires in COVID-19. Study overall: Whether acute or convalescent, the COVID-19 samples came from the United States, Italy and Spain. From T cells, B-cell-depleted T cells, or PBMCs came the material, which was cDNA or gDNA.

In the authors' methods: Reference gene primer amplification in the assay estimated nucleated cell counts. Using immunoSEQ multiplex PCR, the repertoire was profiled, and TCRdb retains in-frame clones only, with some absent. V, J and clone size were drawn from that table, and D and trimming were deduced from the DNA. The sample has around 250,000 clones, about 90% seen once; the top ten hold 6.2%. The sample consisted of peripheral blood. The receptor was isolated from a man between 60 and 75 years old with acute or convalescent COVID-19.

The CDR3 sequence: CASSSDRVGNTIYF. CDR3 nucleotide sequence: TGTGCCAGCAGCTCGGACAGGGTCGGAAACACCATATATTTT. V usage is TRBV5-6 and J usage is TRBJ1-3, with 8 bases that match TRBD1. The CDR3 has 14 amino acids. With V trimmed by 3 bases and J by 4 bases, 3 bases remained unmatched. The germline V gene has CDR1 SGHDT and CDR2 YYEEEE.